This TCR beta chain emerged from a study of TIL therapy for anti-PD-1-resistant metastatic lung cancer (dated by TCRdb to about 2021). For context, the study as a whole: Among the enrolled patients, the median age was about 52 years (range roughly 38-80), and the median tumor PD-L1 proportion score was about 6%. The cohort was predominantly lung adenocarcinoma, with several EGFR-mutant and two ALK-rearranged tumors, and half of patients were current or former smokers. Across the cohort, whole-exome sequencing showed a median non-synonymous tumor mutation burden of roughly 1.5 mutations per megabase. Clonotypes were tracked across tumor, expanded TIL product and serial blood samples by T cell receptor beta sequencing of tumor and peripheral blood.

Broad study findings and their caveats: High clonal turnover was observed in TIL culture, with many enriched product clones not detected in the baseline tumor, which suggested clonal contraction rather than faithful expansion. Higher clonality and lower diversity were observed in expanded TIL cultures than in baseline intratumoral T cells (median clonality about 6% vs 30%, p < 0.0001). The study protocol defined all tumor marker inferences as exploratory. Because the cohort was highly selected, with more treatment-naive, never-smoker and oncogene-addicted patients than is typical, generalizability is limited.

TCR beta CDR3 regions were amplified from genomic DNA by bias-controlled multiplex PCR with the immunoSEQ v3 hsTCRB kit. The TCR libraries were sequenced on an Illumina NextSeq 500 to approximately 2 million read pairs for survey level or about 5-6.5 million read pairs for deep level. Per the original workflow: V, D and J genes were assigned, non-productive sequences were removed, and clonality was reported by immunoSEQ Analyzer software. To compare repertoires between infused TIL and blood, productive Simpson clonality was used along with the Morisita overlap index of productive TRB rearrangements. Sourced from immuneACCESS, this table was stored by TCRdb with only in-frame sequences that have V and J called. A share of the clones is absent; for the studies checked, an unresolved V gene accounts for under half, and the remainder has no known explanation. V and J calls and clone size are as listed in that table; D and trimming were resolved from the DNA. This sample is represented by about 50,000 clones; 71% of them were singletons. In total, the top ten clones hold around 5.4% of the sample.

As for this clone: The target of this receptor is not known. No clone much larger than this one lies a single base away; base qualities are absent.

This specimen's time point label, per the study, means: pre-treatment sample, taken before nivolumab and TIL therapy. Excised metastases, mostly pleural nodules or supraclavicular lymph nodes, were used as baseline tumor samples and were taken from the same resection from which TIL were grown. Tumors were harvested before any PD-1/PD-L1 blockade; patients then received nivolumab, and those progressing received lymphodepletion, expanded TIL infusion and IL-2. Between late 2017 and 2020, a dual-center phase I trial enrolled adults who had stage 4 NSCLC. Samples came from a single-arm, open-label phase I trial of tumor-infiltrating lymphocyte therapy with nivolumab in advanced non-small cell lung cancer. Portions of each resected tumor were snap-frozen in liquid nitrogen and stored at -80 °C. Tumor regions of interest were chosen on H&E sections by laser-capture macrodissection, pulverized into roughly 14 mg aliquots, and extracted with Qiagen Allprep kits.

Inclusive of the bounding cysteine and phenylalanine, the CDR3 is 17 residues long. The DNA shown is the 51-base CDR3, in frame from base 1. Trimming removed 3 bases from V and 0 bases from J; the gene matches leave 9 bases unexplained. The germline V gene (reference sequence) supplies CDR1 GTSNPN and CDR2 SVGIG. This TCR was recovered from a person aged 25 to 80 with non-small cell lung cancer. The rearrangement joined TRBV30 to TRBJ2-7, with 12 central nucleotides matching TRBD2. The sample consisted of tumor tissue, taken at baseline. The CDR3 corresponds to CAWSRGLAGVASYEQYF. At the DNA level, the sequence is TGTGCCTGGAGCCGGGGACTAGCGGGTGTCGCCTCCTACGAGCAGTACTTC.